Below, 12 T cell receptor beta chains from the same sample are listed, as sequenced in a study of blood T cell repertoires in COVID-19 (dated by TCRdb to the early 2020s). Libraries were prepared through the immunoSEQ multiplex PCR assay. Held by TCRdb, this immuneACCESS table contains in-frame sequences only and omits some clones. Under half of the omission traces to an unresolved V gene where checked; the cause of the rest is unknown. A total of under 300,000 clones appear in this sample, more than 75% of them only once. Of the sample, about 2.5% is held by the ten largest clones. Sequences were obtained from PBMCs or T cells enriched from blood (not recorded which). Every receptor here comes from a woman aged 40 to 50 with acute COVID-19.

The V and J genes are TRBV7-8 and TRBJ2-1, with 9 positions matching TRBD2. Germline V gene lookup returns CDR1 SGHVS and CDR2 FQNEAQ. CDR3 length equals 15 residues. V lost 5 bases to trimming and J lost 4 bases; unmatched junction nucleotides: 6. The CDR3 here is CASSPRLAVYNEQFF. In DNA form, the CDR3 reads TGTGCCAGCAGCCCGCGACTAGCGGTTTACAATGAGCAGTTCTTC.

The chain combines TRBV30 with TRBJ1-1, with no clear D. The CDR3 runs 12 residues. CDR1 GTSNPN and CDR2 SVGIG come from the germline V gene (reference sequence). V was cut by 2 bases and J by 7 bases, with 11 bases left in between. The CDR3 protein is CAWSRAGNEAFF. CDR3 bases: TGTGCCTGGAGTCGGGCCGGGAATGAAGCTTTCTTT.

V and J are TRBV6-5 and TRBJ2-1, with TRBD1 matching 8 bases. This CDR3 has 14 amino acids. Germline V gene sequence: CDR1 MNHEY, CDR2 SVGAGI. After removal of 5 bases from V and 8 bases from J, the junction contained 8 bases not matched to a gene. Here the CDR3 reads CASSLGTGFHEQFF. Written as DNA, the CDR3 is TGTGCCAGCAGTCTTGGGACAGGCTTCCATGAGCAGTTCTTC.

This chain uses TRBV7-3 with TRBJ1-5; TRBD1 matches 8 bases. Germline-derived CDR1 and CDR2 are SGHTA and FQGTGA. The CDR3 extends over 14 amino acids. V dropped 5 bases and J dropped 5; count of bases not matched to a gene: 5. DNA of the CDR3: TGTGCCAGCAGCCCGGACAGGGCCCATCAGCCCCAGCATTTT. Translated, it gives CASSPDRAHQPQHF.

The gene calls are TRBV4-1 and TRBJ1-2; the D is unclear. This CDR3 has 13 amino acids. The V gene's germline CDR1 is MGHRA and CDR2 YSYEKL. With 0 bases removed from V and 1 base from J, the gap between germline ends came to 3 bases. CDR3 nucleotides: TGCGCCAGCAGCCAAGACCTTAACTATGGCTACACCTTC. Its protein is CASSQDLNYGYTF.

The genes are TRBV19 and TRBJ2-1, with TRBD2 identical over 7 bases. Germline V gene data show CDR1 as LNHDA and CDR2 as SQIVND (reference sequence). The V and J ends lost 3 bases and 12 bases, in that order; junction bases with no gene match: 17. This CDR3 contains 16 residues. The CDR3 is CASSILSGTGMIGQFF. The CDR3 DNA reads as TGTGCCAGTAGTATCCTCAGCGGGACCGGAATGATTGGGCAGTTCTTC.

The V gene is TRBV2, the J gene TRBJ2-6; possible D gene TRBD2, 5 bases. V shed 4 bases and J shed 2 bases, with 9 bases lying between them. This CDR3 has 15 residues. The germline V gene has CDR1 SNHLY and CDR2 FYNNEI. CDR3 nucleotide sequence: TGTGCCAGCAGTGGAGGGTTTGCTGGGGCCAACGTCCTGACTTTC. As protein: CASSGGFAGANVLTF.

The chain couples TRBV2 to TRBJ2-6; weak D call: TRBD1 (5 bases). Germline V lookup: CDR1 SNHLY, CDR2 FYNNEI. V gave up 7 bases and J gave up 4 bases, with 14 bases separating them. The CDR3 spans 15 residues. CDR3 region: CASTPRASGANVLTF. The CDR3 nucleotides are TGTGCCAGCACCCCCAGGGCCTCCGGGGCCAACGTCCTGACTTTC.

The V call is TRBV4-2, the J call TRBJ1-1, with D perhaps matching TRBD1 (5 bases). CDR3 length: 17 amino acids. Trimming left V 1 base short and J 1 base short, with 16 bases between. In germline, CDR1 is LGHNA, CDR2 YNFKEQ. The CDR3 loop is CASSQGVKGQTNTEAFF. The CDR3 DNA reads TGTGCCAGCAGCCAAGGGGTTAAGGGGCAGACGAACACTGAAGCTTTCTTT.

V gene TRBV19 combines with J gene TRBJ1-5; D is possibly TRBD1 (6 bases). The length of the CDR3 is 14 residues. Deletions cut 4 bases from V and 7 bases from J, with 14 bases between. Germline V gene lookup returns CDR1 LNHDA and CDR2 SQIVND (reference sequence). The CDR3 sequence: CASSNTGMGQPQHF. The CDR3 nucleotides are TGTGCCAGTAGTAATACAGGGATGGGACAGCCCCAGCATTTT.

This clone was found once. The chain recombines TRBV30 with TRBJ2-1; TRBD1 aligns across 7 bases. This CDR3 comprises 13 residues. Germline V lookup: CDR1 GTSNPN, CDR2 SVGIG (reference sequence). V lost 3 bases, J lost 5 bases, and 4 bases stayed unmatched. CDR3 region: CAWRTGINNEQFF. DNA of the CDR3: TGTGCCTGGAGGACAGGGATCAACAATGAGCAGTTCTTC.

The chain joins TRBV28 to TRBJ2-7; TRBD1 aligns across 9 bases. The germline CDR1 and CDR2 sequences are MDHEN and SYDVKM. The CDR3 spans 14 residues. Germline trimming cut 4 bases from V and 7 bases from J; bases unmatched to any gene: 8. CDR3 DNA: TGTGCCAGCAGTTACCAACAGGGGGCGCGGGAGCAGTACTTC. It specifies CASSYQQGAREQYF.